This T cell receptor beta chain was sequenced in a study of cytomegalovirus exposure and HLA in healthy donors. Whole-study context: Out of about 190 million T cells, an earlier analysis found around 110 million unique TCR beta sequences in total.

Vbeta (60) and Jbeta (13) primers were used in the PCR. Data came from immunoSEQ multiplex PCR; TCRdb stores just in-frame clones and leaves some out. The table records just over 150,000 clones, approximately 79% of them present only once. CDR3 length: 14 amino acids. The ends lost 6 bases at V and 7 bases at J; junction bases unmatched: 8. CDR1 MNHEY and CDR2 SMNVEV come from the germline V gene (reference sequence). The material sequenced was PBMCs. The chain employs TRBV27 and TRBJ1-4; 7 bases agree with TRBD1. The receptor comes from a man in his forties or fifties in good health and CMV-seropositive. The CDR3 is CASSTTGVVEKLFF. The CDR3, as DNA: TGTGCCAGCAGCACAACAGGGGTGGTTGAAAAACTGTTTTTT.